Below are 11 T cell receptor beta chains sequenced from a single sample in a study of T cells after yellow fever vaccination. TCRdb re-called the 5' RACE reads through MiXCR, storing one row per CDR3 protein. The sample holds about 58,000 distinct CDR3 sequences; around 6.2% are singletons and the top ten take 30% to 35%. The starting material was PBMCs, either bulk or a sorted T-cell subset (CD4+, CD8+, memory, or dextramer-sorted; not recorded which), obtained on the day of the yellow fever booster vaccination. The receptors here all came from a man in his late teens or twenties who received the YFV17D yellow fever vaccine.

The DNA of the CDR3 is TGTGCCAGCAGCTTAGTGAGGGGCTCAGGGTATGGCTACACCTTC. It codes for CASSLVRGSGYGYTF. The chain joins TRBV7-9 to TRBJ1-2; D is possibly TRBD1 (5 bases). V lost 1 base, J lost 5 bases, and 14 bases lay in between. The CDR3 totals 15 residues. Germline values: CDR1 SEHNR, CDR2 FQNEAQ (reference sequence).

The table lists this clonotype with many counts. V usage is TRBV5-1 and J usage is TRBJ2-3; a possible D gene is TRBD2 (7 bases). Deletions cut 7 bases from V and 3 bases from J, with 15 bases between. Germline CDR1 SGHRS, CDR2 YFSETQ. The CDR3 sequence is 14 residues long. CDR3 nucleotides: TGCGCCAGCCATGGGGGGGCGAGGACAGATACGCAGTATTTT. Its protein is CASHGGARTDTQYF.

The sample holds many counts of this clonotype. At one end the junction does not follow the germline gene, possibly because of a read error. This chain links TRBV15 with TRBJ1-2, with unresolved D. The germline CDR1 and CDR2 sequences are LNHNV and YYDKDF (reference sequence). There are 12 residues in the CDR3. The CDR3, as DNA: TGTGCCACCAGCAGAGATACGGGCAGGTCCTACTTC. This gives the protein CATSRDTGRSYF.

This chain links TRBV20-1 with TRBJ2-3, with TRBD1 matching over 9 bases. Germline V gene data show CDR1 as DFQATT and CDR2 as SNEGSKA (reference sequence). The trim removed 4 bases at V and 4 bases at J, leaving 6 bases unmatched. This CDR3 spans 14 amino acids. This CDR3 reads CSATGTGRSDTQYF. The CDR3 DNA is TGCAGTGCTACCGGGACAGGGCGGTCAGATACGCAGTATTTT.

This clonotype turned up a few times. The CDR3 protein is CASSQEASDGTDTQYF. The CDR3 region has the DNA TGCGCCAGCAGCCAAGAGGCTAGCGACGGCACAGATACGCAGTATTTT. The genes are TRBV4-3 and TRBJ2-3; a weak D match, TRBD2 (6 bases). This CDR3 has 16 amino acids. V lost 0 bases to trimming and J lost 1 base, with 11 bases between them. Per germline, CDR1 LGHNA and CDR2 YSLEER.

This clonotype turned up a few times. This sequence joins TRBV4-3 and TRBJ1-1; 7 bases map to TRBD1. CDR3 length: 14 residues. Per the germline V gene, CDR1 is LGHNA and CDR2 is YSLEER. The V and J ends lost 3 bases and 3 bases, in that order; junction bases with no gene match: 4. CDR3 in DNA: TGCGCCAGCAGCCAGGCTACAGGGGACACTGAAGCTTTCTTT. This translates into CASSQATGDTEAFF.

In this sample, this clonotype turned up a few times. The gene calls are TRBV5-1 and TRBJ2-2; 7 bases line up with TRBD1. CDR1 is SGHRS, CDR2 YFSETQ, per germline. Losses at the gene ends were 7 bases for V and 0 bases for J; bases not matched to a gene: 3. The CDR3 has 14 residues. CDR3 in DNA: TGCGCCAGCGAGACAGGGCCGAACACCGGGGAGCTGTTTTTT. Its translation is CASETGPNTGELFF.

This clonotype has a count of ten or more. V is TRBV6-6 and J is TRBJ1-5; the match to TRBD1 covers 9 bases. J gave up 9 bases and V 4 bases, and 7 bases lay outside the gene matches. CDR1 MNHNY and CDR2 SVGAGI come from the germline V gene (reference sequence). This CDR3 is built from 14 residues. The CDR3 loop is CASSWGQGTGPQHF. The CDR3 DNA reads TGTGCCAGCAGTTGGGGACAGGGTACGGGGCCCCAGCATTTT.

This clonotype was observed a few times. The rearrangement uses TRBV12-3 or TRBV12-4 and TRBJ2-2; no clear D. Trimming removed 3 bases at V and 3 bases at J, with 8 bases between. The CDR3 loop spans 14 amino acids. CDR3 bases: TGTGCCAGCAGTTTCGACGTCTACACCGGGGAGCTGTTTTTT. Its protein is CASSFDVYTGELFF.

In its sample, this clonotype was seen many times. DNA for the CDR3: TGTGCCAGCAGTCCGAGACCCGGGGAGCTGTTTTTT. Its protein is CASSPRPGELFF. The chain is built from TRBV7-9 and TRBJ2-2; unclear D gene. The V gene's germline CDR1 is SEHNR and CDR2 FQNEAQ (reference sequence). CDR3 size: 12 residues. Trimming cost V 6 bases and J 6 bases, with 8 bases left between them.

This chain uses TRBV4-3 with TRBJ2-1, with D possibly matching TRBD2 (7 bases). Germline values: CDR1 LGHNA, CDR2 YSLEER. The CDR3 spans 16 residues. V was trimmed by 0 bases and J by 9 bases, leaving 18 bases between them. The CDR3 DNA reads as TGCGCCAGCAGCCAAGAGACTGGAGGGGGGGCCGGTGAGCAGTTCTTC. It specifies CASSQETGGGAGEQFF.